The 12 T cell receptor beta chains presented below share a single source sample, sequenced in a study of cytomegalovirus exposure and HLA in healthy donors. This PCR relied on a set of 60 Vbeta primers and 13 Jbeta primers. The data were produced by immunoSEQ multiplex PCR, yet TCRdb's version contains in-frame clones alone and is incomplete. The table lists 150,000 to 200,000 clones, over 65% of them singletons. The specimen was PBMCs. The receptors originated from a man aged 18 to 30 in good health and CMV-seronegative.

This clone has only one observation. One end of the junction fails to match germline, which may point to a read error. The sample contains more than one DNA sequence encoding this CDR3. V usage is TRBV6-1 and J usage is TRBJ2-1, with TRBD1 identical over 7 bases. In germline, CDR1 is MNHNS, CDR2 SASEGT. This CDR3 is built from 14 residues. CDR3 bases: TGTGCCAGCAGCCTATCGACAGGGTACAATGAACAGTTCTTC. Amino acid sequence: CASSLSTGYNEQFF.

The chain uses TRBV30 and TRBJ2-3; D gene ambiguous. CDR1 GTSNPN and CDR2 SVGIG come from the germline V gene (reference sequence). The CDR3 extends over 12 amino acids. Trimming removed 8 bases from V and 6 bases from J, with 15 bases in between. This CDR3 reads CALAWNGDTQYF. The CDR3 DNA reads as TGTGCCCTCGCCTGGAACGGGGATACGCAGTATTTT.

The chain carries TRBV27 and TRBJ2-7, with D possibly TRBD2 on 5 matching bases. The CDR3 has 14 residues. Trimming stripped 3 bases from V and 6 bases from J, with 15 bases between. In germline, CDR1 is MNHEY, CDR2 SMNVEV (reference sequence). CDR3 DNA: TGTGCCAGCAGTTTCGGACGGTGGGAGTCCGAGCAGTACTTC. It yields the protein CASSFGRWESEQYF.

This clone was recorded only once. The genes are TRBV19 and TRBJ1-5, with D maybe TRBD1 (5 bases). Trimming took off 5 bases at V and 3 bases at J, with 14 bases between the two ends. CDR1 and CDR2 from the germline V gene are LNHDA and SQIVND (reference sequence). This CDR3 region has 15 residues. CDR3 DNA sequence: TGTGCCAGTAGTGGAAGGGGAAGGGACAATCAGCCCCAGCATTTT. Protein: CASSGRGRDNQPQHF.

This chain joins TRBV27 and TRBJ1-6, with 8 bases aligning to TRBD1. In germline, CDR1 is MNHEY, CDR2 SMNVEV (reference sequence). This CDR3 contains 15 residues. V was pared by 2 bases and J by 9 bases, with 6 bases of the junction left unmatched. The CDR3 nucleotides are TGTGCCAGCAGTTTAAACGCAGGGGGCTTTTCACCCCTCCACTTT. It encodes CASSLNAGGFSPLHF.

The chain recombines TRBV4-2 with TRBJ2-3, with 8 positions matching TRBD2. The CDR3 totals 17 residues. V gave up 2 bases and J gave up 2 bases; unmatched junction bases: 9. The V gene's germline CDR1 is LGHNA and CDR2 YNFKEQ. CDR3 in amino acids: CASSQPERRGATDTQYF. For the CDR3, the DNA is TGTGCCAGCAGCCAACCTGAAAGGCGGGGGGCCACAGATACGCAGTATTTT.

For this clone: An end of the junction differs from the germline gene, which may be a read error. V gene TRBV7-9 combines with J gene TRBJ2-7, with a possible D match to TRBD1 (5 bases). Per the germline V gene, CDR1 is SEHNR and CDR2 is FQNEAQ (reference sequence). CDR3 length: 12 residues. CDR3 nucleotides: TGTTCCAGCAGCACCAGGGTCGACGAGCAGTACTTC. This sequence encodes CSSSTRVDEQYF.

V gene TRBV5-6 combines with J gene TRBJ2-4; 7 nucleotides line up with TRBD2. The CDR3 contains 14 residues. V shed 2 bases, J shed 7 bases, and the junction held 6 bases outside the gene matches. Germline V gene sequence: CDR1 SGHDT, CDR2 YYEEEE. The CDR3 nucleotides read TGTGCCAGCAGCTTAGGGCTAGCGGATAACATTCAGTACTTC. This sequence encodes CASSLGLADNIQYF.

This clone was detected once. The chain uses TRBV11-3 and TRBJ2-2; D remains unclear. Germline V gene data show CDR1 as SGHNT and CDR2 as YENEEA. The CDR3 length is 13 residues. V was pared by 7 bases and J by 5 bases, with 11 bases between. CDR3 loop: CASKAEWTGELFF. As DNA, the CDR3 is TGTGCCAGCAAGGCGGAGTGGACCGGGGAGCTGTTTTTT.

This clone was counted once. This sequence joins TRBV19 and TRBJ1-4; D is uncertain. Deletions cut 3 bases from V and 0 bases from J, with 14 bases between. Looked up from germline, CDR1 is LNHDA and CDR2 is SQIVND (reference sequence). The CDR3 contains 17 residues. CDR3 DNA: TGTGCCAGTAGTATCGTTGTTACAGCTACAACTAATGAAAAACTGTTTTTT. Amino acids: CASSIVVTATTNEKLFF.

This rearrangement joins TRBV2 to TRBJ2-5; D possibly corresponds to TRBD2 (6 bases). V lost 8 bases and J lost 5, with 21 bases in between. This CDR3 has 15 amino acids. The germline CDR1 and CDR2 sequences are SNHLY and FYNNEI. The CDR3 region is CASGGLHGGGETQYF. DNA for the CDR3: TGTGCCAGCGGAGGACTGCACGGGGGTGGGGAGACCCAGTACTTC.

This clone was seen only a few times. The chain couples TRBV9 to TRBJ2-5; D might be TRBD2 (6 bases). The V gene's germline CDR1 is SGDLS and CDR2 YYNGEE. This CDR3 region has 13 residues. Trimming took 3 bases from V and 7 from J, leaving 13 bases between them. The CDR3 coding sequence is TGTGCCAGCAGCGCGCGGGACTTTGGGACCCAGTACTTC. It is translated as CASSARDFGTQYF.